The sequence of this T cell receptor (beta chain) was determined in a study of blood T cells in healthy people across ages. Whole-study results and caveats: Naive T cell percentage by flow cytometry tracked strongly with beta diversity. Long-lived donors had more naive CD4+ cells and higher diversity than aged donors. PBMCs left unsorted prevented a conclusive naive versus antigen-experienced comparison.

The authors ran a second PCR of about 6 to 11 cycles using a sample-barcoded 5' primer and a J-beta primer mix. TCRdb re-derived calls from the 5' RACE reads in MiXCR, one entry per CDR3 protein. The sample contains about 620,000 distinct CDR3 sequences, under 25% of which appear only once. The donors, healthy Caucasians from Russia, were aged roughly 6 to 90. In germline, CDR1 is SGHAT, CDR2 FQNNGV. The germline V and J ends were trimmed by 10 bases and 4 bases, with 25 bases remaining between them. This CDR3 has 16 residues. Turning to this clonotype: The antigen is unknown.

The material sequenced was blood. The V call is TRBV11-2, the J call TRBJ2-5; tentative D call: TRBD2 (5 bases). This TCR derives from a man in his 70s in good health. The CDR3 region has the DNA TGTGCCATCACCTTGATGGACTCTACAAAAGGAGAGACCCAGTACTTC. This gives the protein CAITLMDSTKGETQYF. The entire variable domain, with the rest obtained from reference TRBV11-2 and TRBJ2-5, is as follows: EAGVAQSPRYKIIEKRQSVAFWCNPISGHATLYWYQQILGQGPKLLIQFQNNGVVDDSQLPKDRFSAERLKGVDSTLKIQPAKLEDSAVYLCAITLMDSTKGETQYFGPGTRLLVL.